The TCR beta chain under discussion was sequenced for a study of graft-versus-host responses after intestinal transplantation. Study details: Recipients got multivisceral, liver-intestinal, or isolated intestinal transplants. All recipients were given anti-thymocyte globulin induction, and tacrolimus and steroids were then administered for three to four years. Whole-study findings and limits: GvH clones surfaced in recipient marrow, some emerging earlier in ileum or blood.

Libraries were prepared by immunoSEQ multiplex PCR; TCRdb keeps only in-frame clonotypes and omits some of them. This table has more than 70,000 clones, around 84% appearing once. The length of the CDR3 is 13 residues. V was shortened by 6 bases and J by 3 bases, with 8 bases between the two germline ends. Germline V gene sequence: CDR1 MRHNA, CDR2 SNTAGT. As regards this clone: As yet, its antigen is unknown.

The chain uses TRBV6-4 and TRBJ2-2; no firm D call. The sequencing used unstimulated CD4+ T cells sorted from spleen or lymph node cells, collected before intestinal transplant. The receptor's source is a human donor who received an intestinal transplant. The CDR3 sequence: CASSNIDTGELFF. In nucleotides, the CDR3 is TGTGCCAGCAGCAACATTGACACCGGGGAGCTGTTTTTT.